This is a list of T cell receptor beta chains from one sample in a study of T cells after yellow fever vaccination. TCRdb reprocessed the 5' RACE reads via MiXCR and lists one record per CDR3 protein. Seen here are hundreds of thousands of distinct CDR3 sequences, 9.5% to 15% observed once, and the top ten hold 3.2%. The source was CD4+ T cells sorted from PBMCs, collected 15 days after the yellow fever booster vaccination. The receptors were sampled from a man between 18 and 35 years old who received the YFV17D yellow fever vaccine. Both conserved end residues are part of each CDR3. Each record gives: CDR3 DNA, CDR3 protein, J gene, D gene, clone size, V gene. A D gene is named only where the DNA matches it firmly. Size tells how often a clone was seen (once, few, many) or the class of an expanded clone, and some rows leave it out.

TGTGCCAGCAGTTACTCGATGGGCGGGAACACTGAAGCTTTCTTT | CASSYSMGGNTEAFF | TRBJ1-1 | NA | NA | TRBV6-2/TRBV6-3
TGTGCCAGCAGCGTACAGGGTCCCCAGTACTTC | CASSVQGPQYF | TRBJ2-5 | NA | NA | TRBV5-6
TGCGCCAGCAGTTCTGGGACAGCCTCTGGAAACACCATATATTTT | CASSSGTASGNTIYF | TRBJ1-3 | TRBD1 | once | TRBV5-1
TGTGCCAGCAGCCGTCGGACAGGGAGGGTATCTCGGCAGTTCTTC | CASSRRTGRVSRQFF | TRBJ2-1 | NA | NA | TRBV11-1
TGTGCCAGCAGCGGCCGGGACAACTCTGGAAACACCATATATTTT | CASSGRDNSGNTIYF | TRBJ1-3 | NA | few | TRBV5-6
TGTGCCAGCACCACAATGGGTGTCTCTGGAAACACCATATATTTT | CASTTMGVSGNTIYF | TRBJ1-3 | NA | NA | TRBV28
TGTGCCAGCAGCACCAGGTTGTATGGCTACACCTTC | CASSTRLYGYTF | TRBJ1-2 | NA | few | TRBV6-2/TRBV6-3
TGTGCCAGCACCACGGGACAGGGGGAAGATACGCAGTATTTT | CASTTGQGEDTQYF | TRBJ2-3 | TRBD1 | NA | TRBV7-2
TGTGCCAGCTCACCCCCGTATGGGGCGGGGTACACTGAAGCTTTCTTT | CASSPPYGAGYTEAFF | TRBJ1-1 | NA | NA | TRBV18
TGTGCCAGCAGTTACTCGGGGCACCTAGAAGGAAAACTGTTTTTT | CASSYSGHLEGKLFF | TRBJ1-4 | NA | NA | TRBV6-5
TGCGCCAGCAGCCAAGTAAACAGGGTGGTTGAAGCTTTCTTT | CASSQVNRVVEAFF | TRBJ1-1 | NA | many | TRBV4-1
TGTGCCAGCAGTTACGTTGCGGAACAGCCCCAGCATTTT | CASSYVAEQPQHF | TRBJ1-5 | NA | few | TRBV6-5
TGTGCCAGCAGCCGGGGACTGCCCCCGGGCTCCTACGAGCAGTACTTC | CASSRGLPPGSYEQYF | TRBJ2-7 | NA | many | TRBV7-2
TGTGCCAGCAGCCAAGTAGCCACTAGCGGCCTGGGGGGCCAAGAGACCCAGTACTTC | CASSQVATSGLGGQETQYF | TRBJ2-5 | TRBD2 | NA | TRBV4-2
TGCAGCGTTGAAGAAGGGGCAGACCACTATGGCTACACCTTC | CSVEEGADHYGYTF | TRBJ1-2 | NA | many | TRBV29-1
TGTGCCAGCAGCTTAACGTCCCGGGCTGAGCAGTTCTTC | CASSLTSRAEQFF | TRBJ2-1 | NA | NA | TRBV7-3
TGTGCCAGCAGTTTACGGACTAGCCGCCGGGAGCTGTTTTTT | CASSLRTSRRELFF | TRBJ2-2 | TRBD2 | few | TRBV28
TGTGCCAGCAGCTTAGCTGGCGGGGGAACCGGGGAGCTGTTTTTT | CASSLAGGGTGELFF | TRBJ2-2 | TRBD2 | few | TRBV7-6
TGTGCCAGCAGAGGGACAGGGGATTTATCCGAGCAGTACTTC | CASRGTGDLSEQYF | TRBJ2-7 | TRBD1 | NA | TRBV6-1
TGTGCCAGCCGGGACACCTACACCGGGGAGCTGTTTTTT | CASRDTYTGELFF | TRBJ2-2 | NA | NA | TRBV7-9
TGTGCCAGCAGCTTAGGAAACAGAGACTACGAGCAGTACTTC | CASSLGNRDYEQYF | TRBJ2-7 | NA | few | TRBV7-2
TGTGCCAGCAGTTTTATAGCTGGATACAAGGCGGCTGAAGCTTTCTTT | CASSFIAGYKAAEAFF | TRBJ1-1 | NA | few | TRBV12-3/TRBV12-4
TGTGCCAGCAGTCCGGGGACAGAATACACTGAAGCTTTCTTT | CASSPGTEYTEAFF | TRBJ1-1 | TRBD1 | NA | TRBV28
TGTGCCAGCAGTAAGAGCCTCACTAACTATGGCTACACCTTC | CASSKSLTNYGYTF | TRBJ1-2 | NA | many | TRBV6-5